The 10 T cell receptor beta chains below were found in one sample sequenced in a study of cytomegalovirus exposure and HLA in healthy donors. The primer mix had 60 Vbeta and 13 Jbeta primers. The repertoire was sequenced with immunoSEQ multiplex PCR; TCRdb's copy has only in-frame clones and lacks some. Of 300,000 or so clones listed, around four fifths are singletons. Sequencing was performed on PBMCs. These receptors were obtained from a woman in her thirties or forties in good health and CMV-seropositive.

The chain couples TRBV28 to TRBJ2-5; TRBD2 is a possible D gene (7 bases). Germline V gene sequence: CDR1 MDHEN, CDR2 SYDVKM. This CDR3 has 20 amino acids. The V and J ends lost 2 bases and 1 base respectively, with 26 bases between them. CDR3 sequence: CASSLRNRVRLAAAQETQYF. The CDR3, as DNA: TGTGCCAGCAGTTTAAGGAACAGGGTTCGGCTAGCGGCTGCCCAAGAGACCCAGTACTTC.

This chain connects TRBV19 to TRBJ2-7, with TRBD1 matching 8 bases. Germline V gives CDR1 LNHDA, CDR2 SQIVND (reference sequence). V shed 8 bases and J 3 bases; nucleotides not matched to a gene: 3. The CDR3 spans 12 residues. The CDR3: CASRTGNYEQYF. In DNA form, the CDR3 reads TGTGCCAGTCGGACAGGGAACTACGAGCAGTACTTC.

V usage is TRBV10-3 and J usage is TRBJ1-5; 7 bases match TRBD1. Germline trimming cut 6 bases from V and 0 bases from J; bases unmatched to any gene: 2. CDR3 size: 14 residues. Germline V gives CDR1 ENHRY, CDR2 SYGVKD. The CDR3 loop is CAIRDRNSNQPQHF. The CDR3 nucleotides read TGTGCCATCAGGGACAGGAATAGCAATCAGCCCCAGCATTTT.

The chain joins TRBV4-3 to TRBJ1-2; 9 bases match TRBD1. This CDR3 is built from 18 residues. The germline gives CDR1 LGHNA, CDR2 YSLEER. V dropped 0 bases and J dropped 2; count of bases not matched to a gene: 10. CDR3: CASSQDRTGGQGNYGYTF. Written as DNA, the CDR3 is TGCGCCAGCAGCCAAGATCGTACGGGGGGACAGGGAAACTATGGCTACACCTTC.

The chain employs TRBV7-9 and TRBJ1-1; 7 bases fit TRBD1. CDR3 length equals 13 residues. The germline gives CDR1 SEHNR, CDR2 FQNEAQ (reference sequence). J gave up 5 bases and V 11 bases, and 11 bases lay outside the gene matches. The DNA of the CDR3 is TGTGCCGCACGGGAGGGGGCTCGGACTGAAGCTTTCTTT. Its translation is CAAREGARTEAFF.

This clone was counted once. The rearrangement links TRBV28 to TRBJ2-2; 10 positions match TRBD2. Germline V gives CDR1 MDHEN, CDR2 SYDVKM. CDR3 length: 16 amino acids. Trimming removed 5 bases from V and 2 bases from J; junction bases left unmatched: 5. The CDR3 loop is CASSPGLAPNTGELFF. In DNA form, the CDR3 reads TGTGCCAGCAGTCCGGGACTAGCGCCCAACACCGGGGAGCTGTTTTTT.

V gene TRBV4-3 combines with J gene TRBJ2-5; the match to TRBD2 covers 8 bases. CDR1 is LGHNA, CDR2 YSLEER, per germline. Unmatched junction bases numbered 0, after V lost 1 base and J lost 5 bases. This CDR3 is 13 amino acids long. The CDR3 loop is CASSQASGETQYF. The CDR3 region has the DNA TGCGCCAGCAGCCAAGCTAGCGGGGAGACCCAGTACTTC.

The chain is built from TRBV6-5 and TRBJ1-6; 7 bases map to TRBD1. After removal of 4 bases from V and 7 bases from J, the junction contained 7 bases not matched to a gene. The length of the CDR3 is 15 residues. Germline V gene sequence: CDR1 MNHEY, CDR2 SVGAGI. CDR3 region: CASSSRDSQNSPLHF. CDR3 DNA sequence: TGTGCCAGCAGTTCTAGGGACAGCCAAAATTCACCCCTCCACTTT.

This clone was recorded once. The chain carries TRBV4-3 and TRBJ1-4, with TRBD1 as a possible D gene (5 bases). Trimming cost V 3 bases and J 0 bases, with 20 bases left between them. Per the germline V gene, CDR1 is LGHNA and CDR2 is YSLEER. The CDR3 length is 19 residues. CDR3 bases: TGCGCCAGCAGCCAGCGCATACCAATGTCGGGGGCAACTAATGAAAAACTGTTTTTT. Amino acids: CASSQRIPMSGATNEKLFF.

The chain combines TRBV4-2 with TRBJ2-1, with D possibly being TRBD2 (6 bases). Trimming pared 1 base from V and 3 bases from J, leaving 16 bases between. This CDR3 region has 17 residues. Per the germline V gene, CDR1 is LGHNA and CDR2 is YNFKEQ. The CDR3 coding sequence is TGTGCCAGCAGCCAAGTTTTCGCGGGGTCCTTCTACAATGAGCAGTTCTTC. This codes for CASSQVFAGSFYNEQFF.